The 18 T cell receptor beta chains listed next were all sequenced from one sample in a study of shared T cell receptors in the human thymus. Libraries were prepared by immunoSEQ multiplex PCR; TCRdb keeps only in-frame clonotypes and omits some of them. Found here are 500,000 to 850,000 clones, around 87% of them singletons; the top ten hold 0.0094%. This sample also belongs to another study, concerning human thymus T cells.

The sample taken for sequencing was thymocytes. These receptors were taken from a boy in the first two years of life with a congenital heart defect.

Concerning this clone itself: An end of the junction differs from the germline gene, which may be a read error. The J gene is TRBJ2-3, the V gene TRBV7-7; D is perhaps TRBD2 (5 bases). The length of the CDR3 is 13 residues. Per the germline V gene, CDR1 is SSHAT and CDR2 is FNYEAQ (reference sequence). CDR3 protein: CASSYERGDTQYF. The CDR3 DNA sequence: TGTGCTAGCAGCTATGAACGGGGAGATACGCAGTATTTT. The whole variable domain, filled in from reference TRBV7-7 and TRBJ2-3, reads GAGVSQSPRYKVTKRGQDVTLRCDPISSHATLYWYQQALGQGPEFLTYFNYEAQPDKSGLPSDRFSAERPEGSISTLTIQRTEQRDSAMYRCASSYERGDTQYFGPGTRLTVL.

This chain uses TRBV25-1 with TRBJ2-1; a possible D gene is TRBD2 (6 bases). Trimming took off 2 bases at V and 3 bases at J, with 17 bases between the two ends. The CDR3 loop spans 17 amino acids. Germline V gene sequence: CDR1 MGHDK, CDR2 SYGVNS. CDR3 amino acids: CASSEGAAGRNYNEQFF. The CDR3 region has the DNA TGTGCCAGCAGTGAAGGCGCGGCGGGGCGGAACTACAATGAGCAGTTCTTC.

The V call is TRBV4-2, the J call TRBJ1-1; maybe TRBD1 (6 bases). Germline V gene data show CDR1 as LGHNA and CDR2 as YNFKEQ. The V end lost 4 bases, the J end lost 7 bases, and 16 bases lay between the germline ends. The CDR3 consists of 14 residues. The CDR3 bases are TGTGCCAGCAGCCTTATAAGACAGGACAATGAAGCTTTCTTT. As protein: CASSLIRQDNEAFF.

The chain couples TRBV7-9 to TRBJ1-1; D unresolved. CDR3 size: 12 residues. Germline V lookup: CDR1 SEHNR, CDR2 FQNEAQ (reference sequence). V lost 2 bases to trimming and J lost 5 bases, with 6 bases between them. This chain's CDR3 is CASSLSTTEAFF. In DNA form, the CDR3 reads TGTGCCAGCAGCTTATCGACTACTGAAGCTTTCTTT.

The chain is built from TRBV7-9 and TRBJ1-2; TRBD1 agrees at 7 bases. Germline CDR1 SEHNR, CDR2 FQNEAQ (reference sequence). The CDR3 consists of 19 residues. The J segment lost 1 base and the V segment lost 4 bases, leaving 18 bases of the junction unmatched. The CDR3 DNA reads as TGTGCCAGCAGCTCTCAATTTGGACAGGACTACCTTTTTAACTATGGCTACACCTTC. This translates into CASSSQFGQDYLFNYGYTF.

The chain is built from TRBV10-3 and TRBJ2-5; 7 positions match TRBD1. The CDR3 covers 12 residues. With V trimmed by 7 bases and J by 2 bases, 1 base remained unmatched. The germline V gene has CDR1 ENHRY and CDR2 SYGVKD. CDR3 bases: TGTGCCATCACGGACAGGCAAGAGACCCAGTACTTC. Translating it yields CAITDRQETQYF.

The chain uses TRBV9 and TRBJ2-1; 9 bases align to TRBD2. The V and J ends lost 2 bases and 6 bases, in that order; junction bases with no gene match: 9. The CDR3 has 16 residues. Germline V gene lookup returns CDR1 SGDLS and CDR2 YYNGEE. Here the CDR3 reads CASSVSGSSVGNEQFF. Here the CDR3 DNA reads TGTGCCAGCAGCGTTAGCGGGAGTAGTGTGGGCAATGAGCAGTTCTTC.

The chain recombines TRBV5-1 with TRBJ2-1, with 8 bases identical to TRBD1. The junction had 5 bases not matched to a gene; V was cut back by 0 bases and J by 6 bases. This CDR3 contains 15 residues. Germline-derived CDR1 and CDR2 are SGHRS and YFSETQ. CDR3 amino acids: CASSLGDRPTNEQFF. CDR3 nucleotides: TGCGCCAGCAGCTTGGGGGACAGGCCCACCAATGAGCAGTTCTTC.

The genes are TRBV10-1 and TRBJ1-2; 7 nucleotides align to TRBD1. This CDR3 has 14 residues. Trimming took 5 bases from V and 7 from J; bases not matched to a gene: 10. Germline values: CDR1 WNHNN, CDR2 SYGVQD (reference sequence). CDR3 nucleotide sequence: TGCGCCAGCAGTTTAGGGGGCGCAGTGATTGGCTACACCTTC. This gives the protein CASSLGGAVIGYTF.

This clone was seen a single time. This sequence joins TRBV9 and TRBJ2-1, with 8 bases lining up with TRBD1. Germline values: CDR1 SGDLS, CDR2 YYNGEE. Unmatched junction bases numbered 9, after V lost 3 bases and J lost 4 bases. This CDR3 is built from 16 residues. CDR3 in DNA: TGTGCCAGCAGCGGGAGGGACAGGTATCCTTACAATGAGCAGTTCTTC. It translates to CASSGRDRYPYNEQFF.

This clone occurred a few times. The chain employs TRBV21-1 and TRBJ2-6; the table's D call, TRBD1, has no DNA check behind it. TRBV21-1 is annotated as a pseudogene. This CDR3 contains 16 residues. The CDR3 protein is CASSGQGLTGANVLTF. The CDR3 nucleotides read TGTGCCAGCAGCGGACAGGGGTTGACTGGGGCCAACGTCCTGACTTTC.

The chain combines TRBV5-1 with TRBJ2-7; TRBD1 matches at 8 bases. The ends lost 4 bases at V and 3 bases at J; junction bases unmatched: 9. Germline CDR1 SGHRS, CDR2 YFSETQ. CDR3 length: 15 residues. The CDR3 DNA is TGCGCCAGCAGCCCAGGGACAGGTAATTTCTACGAGCAGTACTTC. Residues: CASSPGTGNFYEQYF.

This chain joins TRBV28 and TRBJ2-1; possible D gene TRBD2, 5 bases. V lost 1 base and J 3 bases, leaving 10 bases between the germline ends. Germline V gene lookup returns CDR1 MDHEN and CDR2 SYDVKM. This CDR3 is built from 15 residues. This CDR3 is CASSLFGLFYNEQFF. CDR3 nucleotide sequence: TGTGCCAGCAGTTTATTTGGACTTTTCTACAATGAGCAGTTCTTC.

The rearrangement joins TRBV14 to TRBJ2-7; TRBD1 aligns across 10 bases. J was trimmed by 2 bases and V by 1 base; bases with no gene match: 2. CDR3 length: 15 residues. CDR1 is SGHDN, CDR2 FVKESK, per germline. In DNA, the CDR3 is TGTGCCAGCAGCCAAGCCGGGACAGGGGCCTACGAGCAGTACTTC. Translating gives CASSQAGTGAYEQYF.

The chain couples TRBV7-9 to TRBJ2-3; 7 nucleotides line up with TRBD2. CDR3 size: 12 residues. The junction had 7 bases not matched to a gene; V was cut back by 10 bases and J by 6 bases. Germline V gene data show CDR1 as SEHNR and CDR2 as FQNEAQ (reference sequence). The CDR3 loop reads CATLGGYDTQYF. In nucleotides, the CDR3 is TGTGCCACCTTGGGGGGGTATGATACGCAGTATTTT.

The rearrangement uses TRBV6-5 and TRBJ1-1; 7 positions match TRBD1. CDR3 length: 15 residues. Germline values: CDR1 MNHEY, CDR2 SVGAGI. The J segment lost 3 bases and the V segment lost 0 bases, leaving 4 bases of the junction unmatched. CDR3 nucleotides: TGTGCCAGCAGTTACTCGAGCGACAGGGACACTGAAGCTTTCTTT. Its translation: CASSYSSDRDTEAFF.

The V gene is TRBV25-1, the J gene TRBJ2-7; tentative D call: TRBD2 (6 bases). Trimming cost V 5 bases and J 3 bases, with 8 bases left between them. CDR3 size: 12 residues. The germline gives CDR1 MGHDK, CDR2 SYGVNS. The CDR3 here is CASSLDYYEQYF. The CDR3 nucleotides are TGTGCCAGCAGTTTGGACTACTACGAGCAGTACTTC.

The chain is built from TRBV15 and TRBJ1-1; a weak D match, TRBD1 (5 bases). Per the germline V gene, CDR1 is LNHNV and CDR2 is YYDKDF (reference sequence). The CDR3 runs to 14 residues. V lost 0 bases and J lost 8, with 13 bases in between. Written as DNA, the CDR3 is TGTGCCACCAGCAGAGATACGTTCGGGGGGGAAGCTTTCTTT. Its protein product is CATSRDTFGGEAFF.